Listed below are T cell receptor beta chains from one sample, sequenced in a study of CD8 T cells in ankylosing spondylitis. TCRdb processed the 5' RACE reads anew with MiXCR; each CDR3 protein has one entry. The table includes about 42,000 distinct CDR3 sequences, around 2.9% detected once. Sequenced: blood, either unsorted or a sorted T cell fraction (not recorded which). The receptors here all came from a male donor with ankylosing spondylitis or in good health (not recorded which). CDR3s include the opening cysteine and the closing phenylalanine or tryptophan. The order of the fields is V gene, J gene, CDR3 protein.

TRBV9	TRBJ2-2	CASSTRQGAGGELFF
TRBV9	TRBJ2-3	CASSVSSAPHTQYF
TRBV9	TRBJ2-6	CASSTVGGFYASGANVLTF
TRBV2	TRBJ2-3	CASSPGIRRSTDTQYF
TRBV9	TRBJ2-2	CASSVIAGDFGELFF
TRBV9	TRBJ2-3	CASSVAGGRAGDTQYF
TRBV9	TRBJ1-1	CASSVVGGGAFF
TRBV9	TRBJ2-7	CASSLLPTGAGGYEQYF
TRBV9	TRBJ2-5	CASSETAQGALETQYF
TRBV9	TRBJ2-1	CASSVGSSLLSYNEQFF
TRBV9	TRBJ1-2	CASSVAGQGLHGYTF
TRBV9	TRBJ2-7	CASSVGAQGYEQYF
TRBV9	TRBJ2-2	CASSVEIPRKRTGELFF
TRBV9	TRBJ2-7	CASSATGGGEQYF
TRBV9	TRBJ2-1	CASSVATGGLYNEQFF
TRBV9	TRBJ1-5	CASSAEYSNQPQHF
TRBV9	TRBJ1-2	CASSVAPFDRGAGYTF
TRBV9	TRBJ2-2	CASSVTQFSGELFF
TRBV9	TRBJ1-5	CASSVDGASNQPQHF
TRBV9	TRBJ1-6	CASSVEGLENSPLHF
TRBV9	TRBJ1-2	CASSSNRQGAPSNYGYTF
TRBV9	TRBJ2-1	CASSVRDSSYNEQFF
TRBV9	TRBJ2-7	CASSDDRGLYEQYF
TRBV9	TRBJ2-5	CASSAYGQGGTQYF
TRBV9	TRBJ2-7	CASSTGTGVEQYF
TRBV9	TRBJ2-2	CASSVVAPSGPRELFF
TRBV27	TRBJ1-3	CASSLMAFAISGNTIYF
TRBV9	TRBJ2-2	CASSRETNTGELFF
TRBV9	TRBJ2-1	CASSGPGQLHEQFF
TRBV9	TRBJ2-7	CASSGLSGTYEQYF
TRBV9	TRBJ2-3	CASSGTSGRDTQYF
TRBV9	TRBJ1-1	CASSVSSLNTEAFF
TRBV6-6	TRBJ2-3	CATEGADTQYF
TRBV9	TRBJ2-1	CASSVVAGVRNEQFF
TRBV9	TRBJ2-3	CASSPRDRLTDTQYF
TRBV9	TRBJ1-2	CASDRRGDGQYGYTF
TRBV9	TRBJ1-2	CASSGTGGYGYTF
TRBV9	TRBJ2-5	CASSAVQETQYF
TRBV9	TRBJ1-1	CASSAENQGARGTEAFF
TRBV9	TRBJ1-1	CASSPQGLVTEAFF
TRBV9	TRBJ2-5	CASSVSGTNKRTQYF
TRBV9	TRBJ2-7	CASSVTPRGSSYEQYF
TRBV9	TRBJ2-3	CASSNQLAGVTDTQYF
TRBV9	TRBJ1-2	CASSPEGQTYGYTF
TRBV9	TRBJ1-6	CASSQLTDSPLHF